This T cell receptor (beta chain) is drawn from a study of regulatory T cells in long-lasting Graves disease. The time point: persistent/refractory GD, antithyroid drugs over 5 years with positive TRAb. Extracted PBMC RNA gave rise to the TCR library. The study, taken as a whole, reports: Segments TRBV28, TRBJ1-2 and TRBJ2-5 showed preferential usage in persistent disease.

In building TCR beta libraries, iRepertoire HTBI primers were used together with Arm-PCR of CDR3 regions. From the multiplex PCR reads, TCRdb called clonotypes with MiXCR, one entry per CDR3 protein. The data hold under 350,000 distinct CDR3 sequences, with approximately 20% observed a single time. Ten or more counts support this clonotype. Its antigen is unknown. Germline V gene sequence: CDR1 SQVTM, CDR2 ANQGSEA. This CDR3 has 15 amino acids. J lost 8 bases, V lost 6 bases, and 11 bases had no gene match. V usage is TRBV29-1 and J usage is TRBJ1-4; TRBD1 matches 11 bases. This receptor was identified in a female donor with Graves disease. This specimen was peripheral blood mononuclear cells (PBMCs), taken when the disease was refractory, from a patient treated with antithyroid drugs. Written as DNA, the CDR3 is TGCAGCGTCGTCGTGGCGGGACAGGGGGTGGAAAAACTGTTTTTT. It encodes CSVVVAGQGVEKLFF.